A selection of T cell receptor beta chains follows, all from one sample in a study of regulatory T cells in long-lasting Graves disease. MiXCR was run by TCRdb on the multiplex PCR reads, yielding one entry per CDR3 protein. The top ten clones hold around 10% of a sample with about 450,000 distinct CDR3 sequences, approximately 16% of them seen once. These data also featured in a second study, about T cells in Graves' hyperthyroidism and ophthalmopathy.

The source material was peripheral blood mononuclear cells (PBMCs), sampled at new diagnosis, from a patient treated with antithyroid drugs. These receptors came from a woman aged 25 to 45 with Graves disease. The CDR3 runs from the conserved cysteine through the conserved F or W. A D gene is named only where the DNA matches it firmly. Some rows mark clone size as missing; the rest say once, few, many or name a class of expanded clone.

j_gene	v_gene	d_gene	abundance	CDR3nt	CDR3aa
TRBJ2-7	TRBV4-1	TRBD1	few	TGCGCCAGCAGCCAAGTAGACAGGGGGCTATACGAGCAGTACTTC	CASSQVDRGLYEQYF
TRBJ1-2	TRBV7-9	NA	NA	TGTGCCAGCAGCTTAGTAGCAGGGCCTCTAGGCTACACCTTC	CASSLVAGPLGYTF
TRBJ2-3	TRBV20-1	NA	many	TGCAGTGCTAGAGGTCCCCCGGGACCAGTCACAGATACGCAGTATTTT	CSARGPPGPVTDTQYF
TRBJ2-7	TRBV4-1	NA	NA	TGCGCCAGCAGCCGGGTAGCTAGCGACCCATCCTACGAGCAGTACTTC	CASSRVASDPSYEQYF
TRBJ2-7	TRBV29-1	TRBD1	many	TGCAGCGTTGGGACAGGGGCGTACAACTACGAGCAGTACTTC	CSVGTGAYNYEQYF
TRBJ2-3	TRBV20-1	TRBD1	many	TGCAGTGCTAGAGGGACAGGGGAAATAATTGATACGCAGTATTTT	CSARGTGEIIDTQYF
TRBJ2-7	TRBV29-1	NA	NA	TGCAGCGTTGAGCTCGATGGGCGCTCCTACGAGCAGTACTTC	CSVELDGRSYEQYF
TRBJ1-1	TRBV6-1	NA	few	TGTGCCAGCAGCTCCCTCCCTGGGTCCACTGAAGCTTTCTTT	CASSSLPGSTEAFF
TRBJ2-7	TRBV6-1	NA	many	TGTGCCAGCTTTACGGCTAACGGACCCTACGAGCAGTACTTC	CASFTANGPYEQYF
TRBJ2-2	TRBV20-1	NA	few	TGCAGTGCTAGAGGGGTGGGCTCGGTTCACCGAGGGGGCACCGGGGAGCTGTTTTTT	CSARGVGSVHRGGTGELFF
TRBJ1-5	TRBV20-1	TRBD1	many	TGCAGTGCGCTTGACAGGGCTCTTAGCAATCAGCCCCAGCATTTT	CSALDRALSNQPQHF
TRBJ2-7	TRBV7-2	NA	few	TGTGCCAGCAGCCCGGGGCCCGGTAAATACGAGCAGTACTTC	CASSPGPGKYEQYF
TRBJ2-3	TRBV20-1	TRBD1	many	TGCAGTGCTAGAGTCATACCGGGACAGGGTTATACGCAGTATTTT	CSARVIPGQGYTQYF
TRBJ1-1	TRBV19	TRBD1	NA	TGTGCCAGTAAGGGACAGGATTACATGAACACTGAAGCTTTCTTT	CASKGQDYMNTEAFF
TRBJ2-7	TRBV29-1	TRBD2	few	TGCAGCGTGCCGGGACTAGAAGGGTACGAGCAGTACTTC	CSVPGLEGYEQYF
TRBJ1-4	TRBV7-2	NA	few	TGTGCCAGCAGCGACCGACGGCACTTTAATGAAAAACTGTTTTTT	CASSDRRHFNEKLFF
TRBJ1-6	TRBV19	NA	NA	TGTGCCAGTAGTACGAGTAATTCACCCCTCCACTTT	CASSTSNSPLHF
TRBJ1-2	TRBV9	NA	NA	TGTGCCAGCAGCCGCACAGGGAATGGCTACACCTTC	CASSRTGNGYTF
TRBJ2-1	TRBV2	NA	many	TGTGCCAGCAGTGAAACGGAAGTCAATGAGCAGTTCTTC	CASSETEVNEQFF
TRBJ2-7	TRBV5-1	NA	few	TGCGCCAGCAGCTTTCTTCCAGGCGGATTTACCGAGCAGTACTTC	CASSFLPGGFTEQYF
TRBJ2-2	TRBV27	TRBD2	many	TGTGCCAGCAGTCCTCCTAGCGGGTTCACCGGGGAGCTGTTTTTT	CASSPPSGFTGELFF
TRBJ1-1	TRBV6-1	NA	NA	TGTGCCAGCAGTCATACCTCGTTGGTTGAAGCTTTCTTT	CASSHTSLVEAFF
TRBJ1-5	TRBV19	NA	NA	TGTGCCGGTAGTATAGCTGGGCCGAGCAATCAGCCCCAGCATTTT	CAGSIAGPSNQPQHF
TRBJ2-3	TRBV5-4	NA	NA	TGTGCCAGCAGCTTGTCGGGAGCCCAAGATACGCAGTATTTT	CASSLSGAQDTQYF
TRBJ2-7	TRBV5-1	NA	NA	TGCGCCAGCTTCGACAGGTTCCACGAGCAGTACTTC	CASFDRFHEQYF
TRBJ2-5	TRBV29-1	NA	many	TGCAGCGTGGATATAGGAGAGACCCAGTACTTC	CSVDIGETQYF
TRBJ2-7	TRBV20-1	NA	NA	TGCAGTGCTAGAGATCTCGACTCCGAGCAGTACTTC	CSARDLDSEQYF